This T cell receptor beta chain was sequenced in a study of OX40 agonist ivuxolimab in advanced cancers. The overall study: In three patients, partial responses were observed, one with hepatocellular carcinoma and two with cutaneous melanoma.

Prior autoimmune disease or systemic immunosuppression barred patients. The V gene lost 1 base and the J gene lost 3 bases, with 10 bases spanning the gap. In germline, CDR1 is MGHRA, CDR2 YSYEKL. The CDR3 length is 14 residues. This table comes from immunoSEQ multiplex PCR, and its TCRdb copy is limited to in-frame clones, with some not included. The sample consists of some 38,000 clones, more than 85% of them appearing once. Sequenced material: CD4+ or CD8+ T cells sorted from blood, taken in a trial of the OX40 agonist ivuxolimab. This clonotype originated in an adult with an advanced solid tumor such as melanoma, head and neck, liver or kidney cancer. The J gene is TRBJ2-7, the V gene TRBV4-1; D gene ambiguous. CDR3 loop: CASSQGSSNYEQYF. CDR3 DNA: TGCGCCAGCAGCCAAGGGTCTTCAAACTACGAGCAGTACTTC.